The present entry profiles one T cell receptor beta chain with its context. The antigen remains unidentified. The study enrolled healthy HIV-negative adults without recent acute infections or vaccinations as donors. The CDR3 sequence is 11 residues long. Germline V gene sequence: CDR1 SGHTA, CDR2 FQGNSA. V was trimmed by 4 bases and J by 11 bases, leaving 8 bases between them. These data are taken from a study of shared clonotypes between healthy human individuals. Study conclusions and caveats: The study found lower generation probabilities in non-shared clonotypes than in those shared by all four donors. Donors were few, which limited the genetic and exposure-history diversity represented.

Replicate PCRs run on sorted subsets employed around 200 ng DNA, 25,000 to 35,000 T cell genomes. Clones were sequenced by immunoSEQ multiplex PCR, and TCRdb holds only the in-frame ones, with some missing. This sample has 850,000 to 1,200,000 clones, with roughly 80% found just once. This clonotype was obtained from a man between 18 and 35 years old in good health. Sequencing was carried out using memory CD4+ T cells sorted from blood. Subset defined: CD45RA-negative fraction. V and J are TRBV7-2 and TRBJ1-4; the D is unclear. The CDR3 DNA follows: TGTGCCAGCAGCTCAGGACTTAAACTGTTTTTT. This translates into CASSSGLKLFF.